This passage covers 26 T cell receptor beta chains from one sample sequenced in a study of blood T cell repertoires in COVID-19. Here immunoSEQ multiplex PCR was the method, and the copy in TCRdb shows in-frame clones only, minus some. Here the sample spans 250,000 or so clones, roughly 86% being singletons. The sequenced material came from PBMCs or T cells enriched from blood (not recorded which). The receptors derive from a woman in her forties or fifties who had recovered from COVID-19.

This clone has a single count. In nucleotides, the CDR3 is TGTGCCAGCAGCTTAACAAGCGGGAATGAGCAGTTCTTC. Residues: CASSLTSGNEQFF. The chain employs TRBV5-4 and TRBJ2-1; perhaps TRBD2 as D (6 bases). This CDR3 contains 13 residues. V dropped 2 bases and J dropped 7 bases, with 10 bases sitting between them. CDR1 is SGHNT and CDR2 is YYREEE in the germline V gene (reference sequence).

The table lists this clone with a few counts. This sequence joins TRBV28 and TRBJ1-4, with D perhaps matching TRBD1 (5 bases). V lost 0 bases, J lost 7 bases, and 15 bases lay in between. CDR1 is MDHEN, CDR2 SYDVKM, per germline. This CDR3 contains 16 residues. The CDR3 DNA sequence: TGTGCCAGCAGTTTATGGTCAACAGGTTTTAGTGAAAAACTGTTTTTT. Translation gives CASSLWSTGFSEKLFF.

The chain combines TRBV5-4 with TRBJ1-2, with D possibly matching TRBD1 (6 bases). From germline, CDR1 is SGHNT and CDR2 YYREEE (reference sequence). The V and J ends lost 4 bases and 4 bases respectively, with 17 bases between them. The CDR3 sequence is 15 residues long. CDR3 amino acids: CASSPGGSNIYGYTF. CDR3 bases: TGTGCCAGCAGCCCGGGGGGCAGTAACATCTATGGCTACACCTTC.

The gene calls are TRBV4-1 and TRBJ1-6, with D perhaps matching TRBD1 (6 bases). The CDR3 extends over 17 amino acids. CDR1 is MGHRA and CDR2 is YSYEKL in the germline V gene. V gave up 4 bases and J gave up 8 bases, with 21 bases separating them. The CDR3: CASSRDRNREIDSPLHF. CDR3 nucleotide sequence: TGCGCCAGCAGCCGCGATAGGAACAGGGAGATCGATTCACCCCTCCACTTT.

This sequence joins TRBV4-1 and TRBJ2-7; TRBD2 matches 8 bases. Germline trimming cut 0 bases from V and 0 bases from J; bases unmatched to any gene: 1. This CDR3 contains 15 residues. Germline V gene lookup returns CDR1 MGHRA and CDR2 YSYEKL. The chain's CDR3 is CASSQESGGSYEQYF. Here the CDR3 DNA reads TGCGCCAGCAGCCAAGAAAGCGGGGGCTCCTACGAGCAGTACTTC.

The V call is TRBV30, the J call TRBJ2-1; 14 bases agree with TRBD2. The CDR3 loop spans 15 amino acids. Germline CDR1 reads GTSNPN; CDR2 reads SVGIG (reference sequence). Trimming removed 3 bases from V and 7 bases from J; junction bases left unmatched: 5. In nucleotides, the CDR3 is TGTGCCTGGAGCTTAGGGACTAGCGGGAGTAATGAGCAGTTCTTC. It is translated as CAWSLGTSGSNEQFF. The full variable domain, in which reference TRBV30 and TRBJ2-1 provide the parts outside the CDR3, is SQTIHQWPATLVQPVGSPLSLECTVEGTSNPNLYWYRQAAGRGLQLLFYSVGIGQISSEVPQNLSASRPQDRQFILSSKKLLLSDSGFYLCAWSLGTSGSNEQFFGPGTRLTVL.

The chain is built from TRBV10-2 and TRBJ2-1, with a tentative D call TRBD2 (6 bases). This CDR3 has 14 residues. The V and J ends lost 3 bases and 2 bases respectively, with 8 bases between them. Germline V CDR1 and CDR2: WSHSY, SAAADI. Written as DNA, the CDR3 is TGCGCCAGCAGTGACCCGGGGGCCTACAATGAGCAGTTCTTC. Encoded protein: CASSDPGAYNEQFF.

With regard to this clone: Other DNA sequences from this sample encode an identical CDR3 as well. The chain has TRBV5-1 and TRBJ1-5, with D possibly matching TRBD1 (5 bases). The V gene lost 0 bases and the J gene lost 2 bases, with 6 bases spanning the gap. The CDR3 sequence is 14 residues long. CDR1 is SGHRS and CDR2 is YFSETQ in the germline V gene. CDR3 in DNA: TGCGCCAGCAGCTTGGAAGGGGGCAATCAGCCCCAGCATTTT. Translated, it gives CASSLEGGNQPQHF.

In its sample, this clone was seen a few times. The genes are TRBV5-4 and TRBJ2-2; 9 nucleotides line up with TRBD2. The CDR3 is made up of 15 amino acids. CDR1 and CDR2 (germline): SGHNT, YYREEE (reference sequence). The V segment lost 2 bases and the J segment 7 bases; nucleotides outside the gene matches: 6. CDR3 sequence reads: CASSLAGGKVGELFF. The DNA of the CDR3 is TGTGCCAGCAGCTTAGCGGGGGGTAAGGTCGGGGAGCTGTTTTTT. Based on the CDR3 plus reference TRBV5-4 and TRBJ2-2, the full variable domain is ETGVTQSPTHLIKTRGQQVTLRCSSQSGHNTVSWYQQALGQGPQFIFQYYREEENGRGNFPPRFSGLQFPNYSSELNVNALELDDSALYLCASSLAGGKVGELFFGEGSRLTVL.

The chain employs TRBV11-2 and TRBJ1-1, with D tentatively TRBD1 (6 bases). V lost 5 bases and J lost 6, with 10 bases in between. CDR1 and CDR2 (germline): SGHAT, FQNNGV. The CDR3 is 12 residues long. The CDR3 region is CASSGNRAEAFF. CDR3 in DNA: TGTGCCAGCAGCGGAAACAGGGCTGAAGCTTTCTTT.

This clone was picked up a small number of times. CDR3 in amino acids: CASRASSSSGNTIYF. The CDR3 DNA follows: TGTGCCAGCAGAGCGTCGAGTAGCTCTGGAAACACCATATATTTT. This chain links TRBV2 with TRBJ1-3; no definite D call. Looked up from germline, CDR1 is SNHLY and CDR2 is FYNNEI. Trimming cost V 6 bases and J 0 bases, with 12 bases left between them. The CDR3 extends over 15 amino acids.

This clone was counted between two and nine times. The chain is built from TRBV7-2 and TRBJ1-6; possible D gene TRBD1, 6 bases. Germline values: CDR1 SGHTA, CDR2 FQGNSA. V was pared by 3 bases and J by 4 bases, with 13 bases between. The CDR3 has 16 amino acids. The DNA of the CDR3 is TGTGCCAGCAGCTTTTTTCAGGGGACGTATAATTCACCCCTCCACTTT. Translating it yields CASSFFQGTYNSPLHF.

A few counts support this clone. Additional DNA sequences in this sample encode the identical CDR3. The CDR3 DNA sequence: TGTGCCAGTAGTAGGGGACAGAGAGACTATGGCTACACCTTC. Translated: CASSRGQRDYGYTF. The chain has TRBV19 and TRBJ1-2, with TRBD1 matching 7 bases. V gave up 4 bases and J gave up 3 bases; unmatched junction bases: 5. The CDR3 runs to 14 residues. Germline CDR1 is LNHDA and CDR2 is SQIVND (reference sequence).

The rearrangement joins TRBV12-3 or TRBV12-4 to TRBJ2-7; 7 bases line up with TRBD2. With 6 bases clipped from V and 4 bases from J, the junction kept 6 bases outside the gene matches. This CDR3 is 13 amino acids long. CDR3 in amino acids: CASRTTGGYEQYF. CDR3 in DNA: TGTGCCAGCAGGACGACGGGAGGATACGAGCAGTACTTC.

This chain links TRBV27 with TRBJ2-1; no clear D. Trimming left V 3 bases short and J 0 bases short, with 9 bases between. Germline loops: CDR1 MNHEY, CDR2 SMNVEV (reference sequence). The CDR3 sequence is 15 residues long. CDR3 DNA: TGTGCCAGCAGTTTGTCAGCTAGCTCCTACAATGAGCAGTTCTTC. Protein sequence: CASSLSASSYNEQFF.

The chain links TRBV7-9 to TRBJ2-1, with 15 bases aligning to TRBD2. Germline V gene sequence: CDR1 SEHNR, CDR2 FQNEAQ (reference sequence). Trimming removed 5 bases from V and 0 bases from J; junction bases left unmatched: 8. The CDR3 loop spans 19 amino acids. The CDR3 region is CASSAEGLAGGPSYNEQFF. CDR3 nucleotides: TGTGCCAGCAGCGCTGAGGGACTAGCGGGAGGCCCCTCCTACAATGAGCAGTTCTTC.

The CDR3 bases are TGTGCCAGTAACCGGGTTGGGTCTTCTCCTCAGCCCCAGCATTTT. It translates to CASNRVGSSPQPQHF. The genes are TRBV19 and TRBJ1-5; no definite D call. V was shortened by 7 bases and J by 6 bases, with 19 bases between the two germline ends. This CDR3 spans 15 amino acids. CDR1 is LNHDA and CDR2 is SQIVND in the germline V gene (reference sequence).

The chain is built from TRBV12-5 and TRBJ2-1, with 10 bases that match TRBD1. The CDR3 extends over 15 amino acids. Unmatched junction bases numbered 3, after V lost 3 bases and J lost 4 bases. CDR1 and CDR2 (germline): LGHNT, FRNRAP. The CDR3 reads CASGLGTGDYNEQFF. DNA of the CDR3: TGTGCTAGTGGTTTAGGGACAGGGGATTACAATGAGCAGTTCTTC.

The chain uses TRBV5-6 and TRBJ1-3; 7 bases map to TRBD1. CDR1 and CDR2 (germline): SGHDT, YYEEEE. CDR3 length: 15 residues. V dropped 3 bases and J dropped 4; count of bases not matched to a gene: 7. The CDR3 protein is CASSSTGTAGNTIYF. The CDR3 DNA sequence: TGTGCCAGCAGCTCGACCGGGACAGCCGGAAACACCATATATTTT.

The J gene is TRBJ2-7, the V gene TRBV19, with a possible D match to TRBD2 (5 bases). Germline V gene lookup returns CDR1 LNHDA and CDR2 SQIVND (reference sequence). The length of the CDR3 is 14 residues. Trimming pared 3 bases from V and 2 bases from J, leaving 11 bases between. CDR3 coding DNA: TGTGCCAGTAGTATCCAAAAGGGAGCCTACGAGCAGTACTTC. Its translation: CASSIQKGAYEQYF.

The J gene is TRBJ1-2, the V gene TRBV3-1 (or the pseudogene TRBV3-2); D may be TRBD1 (5 bases). Trimming took off 2 bases at V and 10 bases at J, with 11 bases between the two ends. The CDR3 sequence is 12 residues long. Germline V gene data show CDR1 as LGHDT and CDR2 as YNNKEL (reference sequence). CDR3 DNA: TGTGCCAGCAGCCAAATAAAACAGGACTACACCTTC. Its protein is CASSQIKQDYTF.

J is TRBJ1-4 and V is TRBV27; D is uncertain. This CDR3 region has 14 residues. The germline gives CDR1 MNHEY, CDR2 SMNVEV (reference sequence). Trimming took 3 bases from V and 8 from J, leaving 13 bases between them. CDR3 amino acids: CASSLGGLKEKLFF. The CDR3 DNA reads TGTGCCAGCAGTTTGGGAGGGCTAAAGGAAAAACTGTTTTTT.

The V and J genes are TRBV3-1 (or the pseudogene TRBV3-2) and TRBJ1-4, with D perhaps matching TRBD1 (5 bases). Per the germline V gene, CDR1 is LGHDT and CDR2 is YNNKEL (reference sequence). The length of the CDR3 is 12 residues. V was trimmed by 4 bases and J by 7 bases, leaving 7 bases between them. CDR3 DNA sequence: TGTGCCAGCAGCCCTGGGGCTGAAAAACTGTTTTTT. Translating gives CASSPGAEKLFF.

The V and J genes are TRBV7-9 and TRBJ2-3, with D tentatively TRBD2 (6 bases). This CDR3 contains 13 residues. Trimming removed 7 bases from V and 5 bases from J, with 13 bases in between. In germline, CDR1 is SEHNR, CDR2 FQNEAQ (reference sequence). The CDR3 nucleotides read TGTGCCAGCATCTTCGGGGAGGTAGATACGCAGTATTTT. Translation: CASIFGEVDTQYF.

This sequence joins TRBV4-2 and TRBJ1-4, with D possibly TRBD1 on 6 matching bases. CDR3 length: 16 amino acids. V was pared by 4 bases and J by 5 bases, with 17 bases between. Per germline, CDR1 LGHNA and CDR2 YNFKEQ. Here the CDR3 DNA reads TGTGCCAGCAGCCCACAGGTTGGTCAGGGGAATGAAAAACTGTTTTTT. Its translation: CASSPQVGQGNEKLFF.

The rearrangement uses TRBV27 and TRBJ2-7; 8 positions agree with TRBD2. The CDR3 loop spans 16 amino acids. Germline V lookup: CDR1 MNHEY, CDR2 SMNVEV (reference sequence). Trimming took 5 bases from V and 3 from J; bases not matched to a gene: 12. This chain's CDR3 is CASSRLSTSAGYEQYF. The CDR3 coding sequence is TGTGCCAGCAGTCGGTTATCGACTAGCGCAGGCTACGAGCAGTACTTC.